This T cell receptor (beta chain) comes out of a study of Graves' ophthalmopathy and Graves' hyperthyroidism. General observations from the study: Between ophthalmopathy and stable hyperthyroidism, a 13-signature model drew a separation with around 88% sensitivity and about 80% specificity.

As regards this clonotype: Its target is not known.

Other autoimmune diseases, uncontrolled infections, pregnancy and lactation each led to patient exclusion. A diagnosis was made from clinical symptoms together with serum thyroxine, TRAb, thyroid ultrasound and orbital computed tomography. PBMCs stemmed from around 10 ml of fresh peripheral blood. TCR beta CDR3 amplification used RNA transcripts. HTBI primers primed a first-round RT-PCR, and a second-round multiplex PCR followed. TCRdb recomputed calls from the multiplex PCR reads with MiXCR, one row per CDR3 protein. The profile covers roughly 700,000 distinct CDR3 sequences, with around 40% appearing a single time and roughly 46% taken by the ten largest. The germline CDR1 and CDR2 sequences are SEHNR and FQNEAQ (reference sequence). Trimming removed 2 bases at V and 8 bases at J, with 15 bases between. The length of the CDR3 is 14 residues.

The sequenced material came from peripheral blood. This receptor was identified in an adult man with Graves' ophthalmopathy. The rearrangement links TRBV7-9 to TRBJ1-2; perhaps TRBD1 as D (5 bases). As DNA, the CDR3 is TGTGCCAGCAGCTTAATAGCCGGGACGGCGGGCTACACCTTC. Its translation is CASSLIAGTAGYTF.